The sequence of this T cell receptor beta chain was determined in a study of T cell responses to AZD1222 COVID-19 vaccine. Here immunoSEQ multiplex PCR was the method, and the copy in TCRdb shows in-frame clones only, minus some. The repertoire holds under 130,000 clones, with around 90% as singletons. This clone showed up just once. Germline CDR1 and CDR2: MNHEY and SMNVEV (reference sequence). Trimming shortened V by 2 bases and J by 3 bases, and 5 bases separated the two germline ends. The CDR3 consists of 14 residues. This rearrangement joins TRBV27 to TRBJ2-6; no definite D call. Here the sequenced sample was peripheral blood, taken on day 0 of AZD1222 vaccination. The clonotype comes from an adult in good health. CDR3 protein: CASSLRVGANVLTF. CDR3 nucleotides: TGTGCCAGCAGTTTAAGGGTTGGGGCCAACGTCCTGACTTTC.